The rows below give T cell receptor beta chains drawn from one sample of a study of blood T cell repertoires in COVID-19. Generated by immunoSEQ multiplex PCR, the TCRdb table keeps only in-frame clones and is missing some. Among 70,000 or so clones, approximately 90% were seen once, and the ten largest hold around 1.5%. Specimen: peripheral blood. These receptors were obtained from a human donor in a cohort sampled during active COVID-19. Each CDR3 is given with its conserved first and last residue. Fields, in order: CDR3 protein, J gene, clone size, V gene. Where a row states a size, it is once, few, many or the class of an expanded clone; other rows omit it.

CDR3: CASSPRVSTGELFF; J: TRBJ2-2; size: .; V: TRBV5-1
CDR3: CASSNPTSGRTTDTQYF; J: TRBJ2-3; size: .; V: TRBV6-2/TRBV6-3
CDR3: CASSGDTDTQYF; J: TRBJ2-3; size: .; V: TRBV5-8
CDR3: CASSQGQGAYEQYF; J: TRBJ2-7; size: .; V: TRBV4-1
CDR3: CASSSGQLHEKLFF; J: TRBJ1-4; size: .; V: TRBV2
CDR3: CASSQVGGIDTQYF; J: TRBJ2-3; size: .; V: TRBV4-1
CDR3: CASSLYRGYTEAFF; J: TRBJ1-1; size: .; V: TRBV7-2
CDR3: CASRRGQVRNEQFF; J: TRBJ2-1; size: .; V: TRBV6-5
CDR3: CASSPGTSGRGWETQYF; J: TRBJ2-5; size: .; V: TRBV3-1/TRBV3-2
CDR3: CASSIPDGSAAFF; J: TRBJ1-1; size: once; V: TRBV19
CDR3: CASSLVGQGMIHEQYF; J: TRBJ2-7; size: .; V: TRBV13
CDR3: CSASRATGNSTDTQYF; J: TRBJ2-3; size: once; V: TRBV20-1
CDR3: CASKGGPTNEKLFF; J: TRBJ1-4; size: few; V: TRBV28
CDR3: CASSAGTGAAKNIQYF; J: TRBJ2-4; size: .; V: TRBV21-1